These 23 T cell receptor beta chains originate from one sample sequenced in a study of T cells in Graves' hyperthyroidism and ophthalmopathy. Amplification of TCR beta CDR3 regions was performed using RNA transcripts as template. The HTBI set primed first-round TCR CDR3 RT-PCR. TCRdb reprocessed the multiplex PCR reads with MiXCR, giving one entry per CDR3 protein. The top ten clones hold roughly 21% of a sample with 300,000 to 400,000 distinct CDR3 sequences, about 14% of them seen once. Sequencing input: blood. These TCRs come from a woman aged 30 to 39 with Graves' ophthalmopathy.

In this sample, this clonotype turned up many times. The chain couples TRBV20-1 to TRBJ1-4; D is unclear. Germline V CDR1 and CDR2: DFQATT, SNEGSKA (reference sequence). Trimming removed 6 bases at V and 1 base at J, with 21 bases between. This CDR3 has 17 residues. For the CDR3, the DNA is TGCAGTGCCCTCGGCGGTTCGGGATTCGAAACTAATGAAAAACTGTTTTTT. This encodes CSALGGSGFETNEKLFF.

This clonotype was seen repeatedly, ten times or more. The rearrangement joins TRBV3-1 to TRBJ2-5; 12 nucleotides line up with TRBD2. After removal of 6 bases from V and 7 bases from J, the junction contained 15 bases not matched to a gene. In germline, CDR1 is LGHDT, CDR2 YNNKEL (reference sequence). This CDR3 has 17 amino acids. This CDR3 reads CASRRTSGGPSLGTQYF. For the CDR3, the DNA is TGTGCCAGCAGGAGAACTAGCGGGGGGCCTTCCCTTGGGACCCAGTACTTC.

This clonotype was seen ten or more times. The rearrangement uses TRBV20-1 and TRBJ1-5; D perhaps matches TRBD1 (5 bases). CDR3 length: 17 residues. The V gene's germline CDR1 is DFQATT and CDR2 SNEGSKA (reference sequence). Trimming shortened V by 0 bases and J by 0 bases, and 15 bases separated the two germline ends. The CDR3 DNA sequence: TGCAGTGCTAGAGATGGGACGGGCGGGTATAGCAATCAGCCCCAGCATTTT. It translates to CSARDGTGGYSNQPQHF.

This clonotype was found a few times. V and J are TRBV28 and TRBJ2-7, with 10 positions matching TRBD1. CDR1 MDHEN and CDR2 SYDVKM come from the germline V gene. The CDR3 length is 17 residues. V trimming: 1 base; J trimming: 2 bases; junction bases outside the gene matches: 8. DNA of the CDR3: TGTGCCAGCAGTTTATTTGCGGGACAGGGGCCAACCTACGAGCAGTACTTC. The encoded protein is CASSLFAGQGPTYEQYF.

This clonotype was recorded many times. The rearrangement uses TRBV30 and TRBJ1-5; D uncertain. The germline CDR1 and CDR2 sequences are GTSNPN and SVGIG (reference sequence). Trimming stripped 1 base from V and 0 bases from J, with 7 bases between. The CDR3 has 14 residues. In nucleotides, the CDR3 is TGTGCCTGGAGTGGGGAGTTTAGCAATCAGCCCCAGCATTTT. This sequence encodes CAWSGEFSNQPQHF. Full variable domain (remainder filled in from reference TRBV30 and TRBJ1-5): SQTIHQWPATLVQPVGSPLSLECTVEGTSNPNLYWYRQAAGRGLQLLFYSVGIGQISSEVPQNLSASRPQDRQFILSSKKLLLSDSGFYLCAWSGEFSNQPQHFGDGTRLSIL.

This clonotype has just a few counts. V is TRBV10-1 and J is TRBJ2-1; maybe TRBD1 (6 bases). V was shortened by 4 bases and J by 13 bases, with 17 bases between the two germline ends. This CDR3 has 13 amino acids. CDR1 WNHNN and CDR2 SYGVQD come from the germline V gene (reference sequence). CDR3 protein: CASSALGQKAQFF. The CDR3 nucleotides are TGCGCCAGCAGTGCCCTGGGACAAAAAGCACAGTTCTTC.

This chain links TRBV6-1 with TRBJ2-1, with D possibly being TRBD2 (6 bases). The CDR3 runs 17 residues. V was shortened by 5 bases and J by 0 bases, with 17 bases between the two germline ends. Germline V lookup: CDR1 MNHNS, CDR2 SASEGT. The CDR3 spells CASSPLRGRSSYNEQFF. The CDR3 region has the DNA TGTGCCAGCAGTCCCCTTCGGGGGAGAAGCTCCTACAATGAGCAGTTCTTC.

This clonotype was observed a handful of times. The chain uses TRBV7-2 and TRBJ2-2; 9 bases match TRBD1. The CDR3 spans 14 residues. In germline, CDR1 is SGHTA, CDR2 FQGNSA. Losses at the gene ends were 5 bases for V and 4 bases for J; bases not matched to a gene: 2. The DNA of the CDR3 is TGTGCCAGCAGCGTGGACAGGGGCACCGGGGAGCTGTTTTTT. The encoded protein is CASSVDRGTGELFF.

This clonotype showed up many times. The chain carries TRBV15 and TRBJ1-4; D not certain. The CDR3 sequence is 16 residues long. V gave up 0 bases and J gave up 5 bases, with 13 bases separating them. Per the germline V gene, CDR1 is LNHNV and CDR2 is YYDKDF (reference sequence). The CDR3 protein is CATSREGRLENEKLFF. CDR3 DNA sequence: TGTGCCACCAGCAGAGAAGGCAGACTAGAGAATGAAAAACTGTTTTTT.

At least ten counts were recorded for this clonotype. This chain links TRBV11-1 with TRBJ1-2, with 8 bases identical to TRBD1. Germline loops: CDR1 SGHAT, CDR2 FQDESV (reference sequence). This CDR3 comprises 15 residues. The trim removed 5 bases at V and 5 bases at J, leaving 10 bases unmatched. The CDR3 is CASSLRQGQGYGYTF. The CDR3 nucleotides read TGTGCCAGCAGCCTGAGACAGGGGCAAGGGTATGGCTACACCTTC.

This clonotype has ten or more counts. The chain links TRBV5-1 to TRBJ1-6, with 10 positions matching TRBD1. Germline loops: CDR1 SGHRS, CDR2 YFSETQ. There are 16 residues in the CDR3. With 4 bases clipped from V and 9 bases from J, the junction kept 10 bases outside the gene matches. The CDR3: CASSKGQGVKGSPLHF. DNA of the CDR3: TGCGCCAGCAGCAAAGGACAGGGGGTAAAGGGTTCACCCCTCCACTTT.

Ten or more counts support this clonotype. This chain uses TRBV29-1 with TRBJ2-5, with 11 bases lining up with TRBD2. CDR3 length equals 15 residues. The J segment lost 3 bases and the V segment lost 1 base, leaving 4 bases of the junction unmatched. The germline V gene has CDR1 SQVTM and CDR2 ANQGSEA. CDR3 region: CSVEVLAGGKETQYF. In nucleotides, the CDR3 is TGCAGCGTTGAAGTGCTAGCGGGGGGAAAAGAGACCCAGTACTTC.

The chain joins TRBV15 to TRBJ1-4; D might be TRBD1 (5 bases). The germline V and J ends were trimmed by 7 bases and 9 bases, with 18 bases remaining between them. CDR3 length: 14 amino acids. Germline V CDR1 and CDR2: LNHNV, YYDKDF (reference sequence). Here the CDR3 DNA reads TGTGCCACCACCCTAATCCGGGAGGGGAAAAAACTGTTTTTT. Protein: CATTLIREGKKLFF.

This clonotype was seen repeatedly, ten times or more. The rearrangement links TRBV28 to TRBJ2-5; 10 bases fit TRBD1. Germline assignment: CDR1 MDHEN and CDR2 SYDVKM. V gave up 1 base and J gave up 3 bases; unmatched junction bases: 2. This CDR3 contains 15 residues. In DNA, the CDR3 is TGTGCCAGCAGTTTATTTGGGACAGGGGAAGAGACCCAGTACTTC. It yields the protein CASSLFGTGEETQYF. Complete variable domain (other parts from reference TRBV28 and TRBJ2-5): DVKVTQSSRYLVKRTGEKVFLECVQDMDHENMFWYRQDPGLGLRLIYFSYDVKMKEKGDIPEGYSVSREKKERFSLILESASTNQTSMYLCASSLFGTGEETQYFGPGTRLLVL.

This clonotype has a handful of counts. The chain carries TRBV20-1 and TRBJ2-2; D might be TRBD1 (6 bases). CDR3 length: 15 residues. V was pared by 6 bases and J by 7 bases, with 21 bases between. CDR1 DFQATT and CDR2 SNEGSKA come from the germline V gene (reference sequence). The CDR3 loop reads CSARQDSLTGGELFF. CDR3 bases: TGCAGTGCCAGACAGGACTCCCTAACAGGCGGGGAGCTGTTTTTT.

The gene calls are TRBV19 and TRBJ2-3; 8 bases map to TRBD2. The CDR3 contains 16 residues. V trimming: 3 bases; J trimming: 1 base; junction bases outside the gene matches: 6. The germline CDR1 and CDR2 sequences are LNHDA and SQIVND (reference sequence). Written as DNA, the CDR3 is TGTGCCAGTAGTATCTATAGCGGGGTGGGCACAGATACGCAGTATTTT. Protein sequence: CASSIYSGVGTDTQYF.

V usage is TRBV11-2 and J usage is TRBJ1-2, with TRBD1 matching 8 bases. CDR1 is SGHAT, CDR2 FQNNGV, per germline. V shed 4 bases, J shed 8 bases, and the junction held 9 bases outside the gene matches. The CDR3 length is 14 residues. This CDR3 is CASSSYQGAGGYTF. CDR3 nucleotides: TGTGCCAGCAGCTCCTACCAGGGGGCGGGGGGCTACACCTTC. The whole variable domain, filled in from reference TRBV11-2 and TRBJ1-2, reads EAGVAQSPRYKIIEKRQSVAFWCNPISGHATLYWYQQILGQGPKLLIQFQNNGVVDDSQLPKDRFSAERLKGVDSTLKIQPAKLEDSAVYLCASSSYQGAGGYTFGSGTRLTVV.

In its sample, this clonotype was seen many times. The chain joins TRBV6-1 to TRBJ2-3, with D perhaps TRBD1 or TRBD2 (5 bases each). The CDR3 extends over 14 amino acids. Per germline, CDR1 MNHNS and CDR2 SASEGT. V was cut by 6 bases and J by 2 bases, with 12 bases left in between. CDR3 nucleotides: TGTGCCAGCAGCATCAGAGGGGCCACAGATACGCAGTATTTT. It translates to CASSIRGATDTQYF.

This clonotype appeared many times. The rearrangement links TRBV7-2 to TRBJ1-5; 7 bases are a match to TRBD1. J gave up 3 bases and V 5 bases, and 4 bases lay outside the gene matches. Germline CDR1 SGHTA, CDR2 FQGNSA. The CDR3 contains 14 residues. The CDR3 DNA reads as TGTGCCAGCAGCCTAGGGGGCTTCAATCAGCCCCAGCATTTT. This sequence encodes CASSLGGFNQPQHF.

This clonotype was observed many times. The chain combines TRBV20-1 with TRBJ2-7, with D possibly matching TRBD2 (7 bases). Trimming removed 6 bases from V and 4 bases from J, with 19 bases in between. From germline, CDR1 is DFQATT and CDR2 SNEGSKA (reference sequence). The CDR3 spans 14 residues. The chain's CDR3 is CSAEGEGSFYEQYF. The CDR3 nucleotides are TGCAGTGCCGAGGGGGAGGGATCGTTTTACGAGCAGTACTTC.

This clonotype was picked up many times. The chain joins TRBV11-3 to TRBJ2-5, with TRBD2 matching over 10 bases. The germline V gene encodes CDR1 SGHNT and CDR2 YENEEA. CDR3 length: 16 residues. V trimming: 5 bases; J trimming: 5 bases; junction bases outside the gene matches: 11. The CDR3 DNA reads as TGTGCCAGCAGCCATAACAGCGGGGGGGGACGGGAGACCCAGTACTTC. It is translated as CASSHNSGGGRETQYF. The full variable domain, its missing parts supplied by reference TRBV11-3 and TRBJ2-5, is EAGVVQSPRYKIIEKKQPVAFWCNPISGHNTLYWYLQNLGQGPELLIRYENEEAVDDSQLPKDRFSAERLKGVDSTLKIQPAELGDSAVYLCASSHNSGGGRETQYFGPGTRLLVL.

This clonotype was detected ten times or more. The V gene is TRBV6-1, the J gene TRBJ1-5, with 8 bases that match TRBD1. V shed 5 bases, J shed 0 bases, and the junction held 18 bases outside the gene matches. The CDR3 contains 20 residues. Germline V lookup: CDR1 MNHNS, CDR2 SASEGT. The CDR3 DNA reads TGTGCCAGCAGTATTCCCGACAGGGGACGAGGAGCATATAGCAATCAGCCCCAGCATTTT. It specifies CASSIPDRGRGAYSNQPQHF.

This clonotype has ten or more counts. The chain uses TRBV2 and TRBJ1-5; D gene ambiguous. This CDR3 is built from 13 residues. V was cut by 7 bases and J by 3 bases, with 10 bases left in between. The germline V gene encodes CDR1 SNHLY and CDR2 FYNNEI. The CDR3 spells CASNAGYNQPQHF. The CDR3, as DNA: TGTGCCAGCAACGCAGGTTACAATCAGCCCCAGCATTTT.